A single sample gave rise to the 30 T cell receptor beta chains below, sequenced in a study of cytomegalovirus exposure and HLA in healthy donors (dated by TCRdb to 2017 to 2019). Libraries came from the immunoSEQ multiplex PCR assay. The multiplex PCR relied on a mix of 60 forward primers for TCR Vbeta segments and 13 reverse primers for TCR Jbeta segments. TCRdb's version of the immuneACCESS table is confined to in-frame rearrangements and falls short of the full clone set. An unresolved V gene accounts for under half of the shortfall where checked; the remainder is of unknown origin. This sample lists approximately 160,000 clones; roughly 80% were detected once. Over 4.5% of the sample lies in the top ten. The source material was PBMCs. These receptors originate from a male donor in good health and CMV-seronegative.

The count of this clone is one. J is TRBJ2-7 and V is TRBV6-6; 11 nucleotides line up with TRBD2. The germline CDR1 and CDR2 sequences are MNHNY and SVGAGI (reference sequence). V gave up 6 bases and J gave up 3 bases; unmatched junction bases: 7. This CDR3 region has 15 residues. DNA for the CDR3: TGTGCCAGCAGAGACACCGGGACTAGCGGCTACGAGCAGTACTTC. Amino acids: CASRDTGTSGYEQYF.

The genes are TRBV9 and TRBJ1-4, with 7 bases fitting TRBD1. Per germline, CDR1 SGDLS and CDR2 YYNGEE. Unmatched junction bases numbered 8, after V lost 1 base and J lost 8 bases. The CDR3 has 15 amino acids. The CDR3 bases are TGTGCCAGCAGCGTAAGGGACAGCCAGGCGGAAAAACTGTTTTTT. Protein: CASSVRDSQAEKLFF.

The gene calls are TRBV6-5 and TRBJ2-7, with 8 bases aligning to TRBD2. Trimming took 4 bases from V and 1 from J; bases not matched to a gene: 6. Per germline, CDR1 MNHEY and CDR2 SVGAGI. This CDR3 has 15 residues. In nucleotides, the CDR3 is TGTGCCAGCAGTTTTGCCAGCGGGGGATCCTACGAGCAGTACTTC. Its protein is CASSFASGGSYEQYF.

The CDR3 sequence: CASSMRDNQPQHF. In DNA form, the CDR3 reads TGTGCCAGCAGTATGAGGGACAATCAGCCCCAGCATTTT. V is TRBV7-2 and J is TRBJ1-5; D gene ambiguous. Germline values: CDR1 SGHTA, CDR2 FQGNSA. Trimming removed 6 bases at V and 3 bases at J, with 9 bases between. The CDR3 spans 13 residues.

As DNA, the CDR3 is TGTGCCAGCAGCCTGAACAGGGGGCGGAGGAATCAGCCCCAGCATTTT. Its protein is CASSLNRGRRNQPQHF. V and J are TRBV5-6 and TRBJ1-5; 9 nucleotides line up with TRBD1. With V trimmed by 4 bases and J by 4 bases, 9 bases remained unmatched. Germline values: CDR1 SGHDT, CDR2 YYEEEE. The CDR3 runs to 16 residues.

This chain links TRBV9 with TRBJ1-3; TRBD1 agrees at 8 bases. The ends lost 0 bases at V and 4 bases at J; junction bases unmatched: 3. The CDR3 is made up of 15 amino acids. Germline CDR1 is SGDLS and CDR2 is YYNGEE. The CDR3 nucleotides read TGTGCCAGCAGCGTAGGACAGGGGATCGGAAACACCATATATTTT. Translating gives CASSVGQGIGNTIYF.

This clone has only a few counts. The chain recombines TRBV11-2 with TRBJ2-1, with D perhaps matching TRBD2 (5 bases). V was trimmed by 5 bases and J by 7 bases, leaving 15 bases between them. CDR3 length: 14 amino acids. Germline-derived CDR1 and CDR2 are SGHAT and FQNNGV. The CDR3 DNA is TGTGCCAGCAGCCCCCCCGCGGGCAGGAATGAGCAGTTCTTC. Its protein is CASSPPAGRNEQFF. The full variable domain, rest sourced from reference TRBV11-2 and TRBJ2-1, is EAGVAQSPRYKIIEKRQSVAFWCNPISGHATLYWYQQILGQGPKLLIQFQNNGVVDDSQLPKDRFSAERLKGVDSTLKIQPAKLEDSAVYLCASSPPAGRNEQFFGPGTRLTVL.

This chain joins TRBV10-2 and TRBJ1-1, with D tentatively TRBD1 (5 bases). There are 13 residues in the CDR3. The ends were cut back, 7 bases at V and 6 bases at J, with 15 bases in the middle. CDR1 and CDR2 (germline): WSHSY, SAAADI. The CDR3, as DNA: TGCGCCAGCAAGAAAAGTGCGGGGCCTGAAGCTTTCTTT. Translating gives CASKKSAGPEAFF.

The genes are TRBV9 and TRBJ2-1; 12 bases fit TRBD2. After removal of 0 bases from V and 5 bases from J, the junction contained 3 bases not matched to a gene. Germline-derived CDR1 and CDR2 are SGDLS and YYNGEE. The CDR3 spans 16 residues. CDR3 residues: CASSVALAGGNNEQFF. CDR3 bases: TGTGCCAGCAGCGTAGCTCTAGCGGGGGGGAACAATGAGCAGTTCTTC.

This clone was counted only a few times. The chain has TRBV13 and TRBJ1-4; TRBD1 matches 9 bases. The CDR3 runs to 16 residues. V gave up 1 base and J gave up 4 bases; unmatched junction bases: 4. Germline CDR1 PRHDT, CDR2 FYEKMQ (reference sequence). This chain's CDR3 is CASSLVPTGGNEKLFF. The CDR3 nucleotides read TGTGCCAGCAGCTTAGTCCCGACAGGGGGTAATGAAAAACTGTTTTTT. The complete variable domain, with remaining parts taken from reference TRBV13 and TRBJ1-4, reads AAGVIQSPRHLIKEKRETATLKCYPIPRHDTVYWYQQGPGQDPQFLISFYEKMQSDKGSIPDRFSAQQFSDYHSELNMSSLELGDSALYFCASSLVPTGGNEKLFFGSGTQLSVL.

The V gene is TRBV6-5, the J gene TRBJ1-1; 7 bases match TRBD1. This CDR3 region has 13 residues. Germline values: CDR1 MNHEY, CDR2 SVGAGI. V shed 2 bases and J 10 bases; nucleotides not matched to a gene: 7. The CDR3 nucleotides read TGTGCCAGCAGTTACACTCGACAGGGCGGAGCTTTCTTT. Its protein product is CASSYTRQGGAFF.

V is TRBV14 and J is TRBJ2-7, with D maybe TRBD2 (6 bases). The V end lost 1 base, the J end lost 0 bases, and 19 bases lay between the germline ends. Per the germline V gene, CDR1 is SGHDN and CDR2 is FVKESK. This CDR3 region has 18 residues. CDR3 loop: CASSQVGPFSGGSYEQYF. The CDR3 DNA reads TGTGCCAGCAGCCAAGTCGGGCCGTTTAGCGGAGGCTCCTACGAGCAGTACTTC.

This rearrangement joins TRBV27 to TRBJ1-2, with 7 bases fitting TRBD1. CDR3 length: 16 residues. CDR1 and CDR2 from the germline V gene are MNHEY and SMNVEV (reference sequence). The ends lost 5 bases at V and 5 bases at J; junction bases unmatched: 14. The CDR3 loop is CASSPGQAQLEYGYTF. CDR3 bases: TGTGCCAGCAGTCCTGGACAGGCCCAACTAGAATATGGCTACACCTTC.

This chain links TRBV19 with TRBJ2-6; D might be TRBD2 (5 bases). The CDR3 sequence is 12 residues long. V dropped 10 bases and J dropped 4 bases, with 8 bases sitting between them. The germline V gene has CDR1 LNHDA and CDR2 SQIVND (reference sequence). In DNA, the CDR3 is TGTGCCACCGGGGAGGGGGCCAACGTCCTGACTTTC. Residues: CATGEGANVLTF.

The rearrangement uses TRBV5-4 and TRBJ1-4; 8 nucleotides line up with TRBD1. After removal of 4 bases from V and 0 bases from J, the junction contained 5 bases not matched to a gene. CDR1 is SGHNT, CDR2 YYREEE, per germline (reference sequence). CDR3 length: 16 residues. CDR3 DNA: TGTGCCAGCAGCCTGCAGGGGGCCGCAACTAATGAAAAACTGTTTTTT. The encoded protein is CASSLQGAATNEKLFF.

The J gene is TRBJ2-2, the V gene TRBV5-6, with 7 positions matching TRBD2. Germline CDR1 SGHDT, CDR2 YYEEEE. The CDR3 is 14 residues long. The V segment lost 10 bases and the J segment 1 base; nucleotides outside the gene matches: 7. This chain's CDR3 is CASWKRGNTGELFF. CDR3 DNA: TGTGCCTCATGGAAGCGGGGGAACACCGGGGAGCTGTTTTTT. Full variable domain (rest looked up from reference TRBV5-6 and TRBJ2-2): DAGVTQSPTHLIKTRGQQVTLRCSPKSGHDTVSWYQQALGQGPQFIFQYYEEEERQRGNFPDRFSGHQFPNYSSELNVNALLLGDSALYLCASWKRGNTGELFFGEGSRLTVL.

This chain connects TRBV2 to TRBJ2-1; TRBD2 agrees at 9 bases. Germline V lookup: CDR1 SNHLY, CDR2 FYNNEI. With 6 bases clipped from V and 6 bases from J, the junction kept 6 bases outside the gene matches. The CDR3 covers 14 residues. The CDR3 DNA sequence: TGTGCCAGCAGCGCTAGCGGGACTCTCAATGAGCAGTTCTTC. Amino acids: CASSASGTLNEQFF.

This chain joins TRBV10-3 and TRBJ1-1; D possibly corresponds to TRBD1 (5 bases). CDR1 is ENHRY, CDR2 SYGVKD, per germline. The length of the CDR3 is 13 residues. Trimming pared 6 bases from V and 3 bases from J, leaving 11 bases between. The CDR3 nucleotides are TGTGCCATCAGGGGGCGGTCGGACACTGAAGCTTTCTTT. Protein sequence: CAIRGRSDTEAFF.

This chain uses TRBV7-9 with TRBJ1-1; possibly TRBD1 for D (6 bases). Per germline, CDR1 SEHNR and CDR2 FQNEAQ (reference sequence). The CDR3 runs 16 residues. The V and J ends lost 5 bases and 5 bases respectively, with 21 bases between them. This CDR3 reads CASSPEPQGDGTEAFF. DNA of the CDR3: TGTGCCAGCAGCCCGGAACCACAGGGAGATGGGACTGAAGCTTTCTTT. Together with reference TRBV7-9 and TRBJ1-1, the CDR3 gives the full variable domain: DTGVSQNPRHKITKRGQNVTFRCDPISEHNRLYWYRQTLGQGPEFLTYFQNEAQLEKSRLLSDRFSAERPKGSFSTLEIQRTEQGDSAMYLCASSPEPQGDGTEAFFGQGTRLTVV.

The sample holds one count of this clone. The V and J genes are TRBV14 and TRBJ1-1, with D possibly TRBD1 on 6 matching bases. The CDR3 extends over 13 amino acids. CDR1 and CDR2 from the germline V gene are SGHDN and FVKESK. V dropped 5 bases and J dropped 10 bases, with 17 bases sitting between them. CDR3 region: CASSVGHQIGAFF. In nucleotides, the CDR3 is TGTGCCAGCAGCGTGGGACACCAGATCGGAGCTTTCTTT.

The chain employs TRBV6-5 and TRBJ1-3; 7 positions agree with TRBD1. Unmatched junction bases numbered 6, after V lost 6 bases and J lost 4 bases. This CDR3 is built from 14 residues. The germline V gene encodes CDR1 MNHEY and CDR2 SVGAGI. CDR3: CASSRQGVGNTIYF. In DNA, the CDR3 is TGTGCCAGCAGCCGACAGGGCGTCGGAAACACCATATATTTT.

The gene calls are TRBV6-4 and TRBJ2-1; maybe TRBD1 (5 bases). The CDR3 consists of 15 residues. The V gene lost 6 bases and the J gene lost 5 bases, with 17 bases spanning the gap. Germline V gene lookup returns CDR1 MRHNA and CDR2 SNTAGT. CDR3 nucleotides: TGTGCCAGCAGCCCCGACAGACTCAGCCACAATGAGCAGTTCTTC. It specifies CASSPDRLSHNEQFF.

This chain uses TRBV7-8 with TRBJ2-3; 10 positions match TRBD2. With V trimmed by 8 bases and J by 2 bases, 10 bases remained unmatched. The CDR3 consists of 16 residues. Germline values: CDR1 SGHVS, CDR2 FQNEAQ. Here the CDR3 reads CASGRGLARFTDTQYF. CDR3 sequence (DNA): TGTGCCAGCGGGAGGGGACTAGCGCGCTTCACAGATACGCAGTATTTT.

The chain carries TRBV4-3 and TRBJ2-7; maybe TRBD2 (5 bases). Germline V CDR1 and CDR2: LGHNA, YSLEER. Trimming cost V 2 bases and J 2 bases, with 10 bases left between them. The length of the CDR3 is 14 residues. The CDR3 loop reads CASSQLSGAYEQYF. The CDR3 bases are TGCGCCAGCAGCCAACTTTCCGGGGCCTACGAGCAGTACTTC.

The chain has TRBV7-3 and TRBJ2-1, with TRBD1 matching over 7 bases. Germline assignment: CDR1 SGHTA and CDR2 FQGTGA. The V and J ends lost 5 bases and 5 bases, in that order; junction bases with no gene match: 3. This CDR3 is built from 13 residues. Here the CDR3 reads CASSLGQDNEQFF. CDR3 in DNA: TGTGCCAGCAGCCTAGGACAGGACAATGAGCAGTTCTTC.

V and J are TRBV5-1 and TRBJ2-2, with 7 bases that match TRBD1. The J segment lost 0 bases and the V segment lost 1 base, leaving 3 bases of the junction unmatched. The CDR3 length is 16 residues. Per the germline V gene, CDR1 is SGHRS and CDR2 is YFSETQ. The CDR3 reads CASSLTGAANTGELFF. CDR3 sequence (DNA): TGCGCCAGCAGCTTGACAGGGGCCGCGAACACCGGGGAGCTGTTTTTT. Full variable domain (remainder filled in from reference TRBV5-1 and TRBJ2-2): KAGVTQTPRYLIKTRGQQVTLSCSPISGHRSVSWYQQTPGQGLQFLFEYFSETQRNKGNFPGRFSGRQFSNSRSEMNVSTLELGDSALYLCASSLTGAANTGELFFGEGSRLTVL.

The V gene is TRBV19, the J gene TRBJ1-2; 9 bases match TRBD1. V lost 6 bases, J lost 11 bases, and 10 bases stayed unmatched. The germline CDR1 and CDR2 sequences are LNHDA and SQIVND (reference sequence). There are 13 residues in the CDR3. The CDR3 DNA sequence: TGTGCCAGTAGGCAACAGGGGGCCTCGAGATACACCTTC. It yields the protein CASRQQGASRYTF.

There are a few counts of this clone. The chain links TRBV9 to TRBJ2-3; 7 nucleotides match TRBD1. J gave up 0 bases and V 5 bases, and 6 bases lay outside the gene matches. Germline loops: CDR1 SGDLS, CDR2 YYNGEE. The CDR3 loop spans 15 amino acids. This CDR3 reads CASSPGTVSTDTQYF. CDR3 sequence (DNA): TGTGCCAGCAGTCCCGGGACAGTTAGCACAGATACGCAGTATTTT.

J is TRBJ2-7 and V is TRBV28; possibly TRBD1 for D (5 bases). Germline V gene data show CDR1 as MDHEN and CDR2 as SYDVKM. There are 13 residues in the CDR3. V was clipped by 3 bases and J by 0 bases, with 6 bases between them. CDR3 sequence: CASSFQGSYEQYF. The CDR3 DNA sequence: TGTGCCAGCAGTTTCCAGGGCTCCTACGAGCAGTACTTC.

The chain recombines TRBV4-1 with TRBJ1-1, with 7 bases identical to TRBD1. J was trimmed by 3 bases and V by 2 bases; bases with no gene match: 18. Germline V gives CDR1 MGHRA, CDR2 YSYEKL. This CDR3 has 19 residues. The CDR3, as DNA: TGCGCCAGCAGCCAATCGCCCCTAGCAGGGGGAGTCTGGGACACTGAAGCTTTCTTT. This sequence encodes CASSQSPLAGGVWDTEAFF.